A selection of T cell receptor beta chains follows, all from one sample in a study of beta chain features in type 1 diabetes. Method: immunoSEQ multiplex PCR; TCRdb's copy keeps in-frame clones and lacks some. The data contain tens of thousands of clones, under 35% of them singletons. Material: stem cell memory CD4+ T cells from blood. The receptors shown here come from a young woman in good health. Each CDR3 is given with its conserved first and last residue. The D gene is left open where the match is weak. Size is stated for part of the rows, as once, few or many counts, or as a class when the clone is expanded.

d_call: TRBD2
v_call: TRBV6-6
clone_size: -
j_call: TRBJ2-7
cdr3_nt: TGTGCCAGTATAGCTAGCGGGTCGAGCTCCTACGAGCAGTACTTC
cdr3_aa: CASIASGSSSYEQYF

d_call: TRBD1
v_call: TRBV2
clone_size: few
j_call: TRBJ1-2
cdr3_nt: TGTGCCAGCAGCGAAAGGACAGGGATGGACTATGGCTACACCTTC
cdr3_aa: CASSERTGMDYGYTF

d_call: -
v_call: TRBV30
clone_size: -
j_call: TRBJ1-1
cdr3_nt: TGTGCCTGGAGCGCGCACCAGAACACTGAAGCTTTCTTT
cdr3_aa: CAWSAHQNTEAFF

d_call: TRBD2
v_call: TRBV4-1
clone_size: -
j_call: TRBJ2-7
cdr3_nt: TGCGCCAGCAGCCAACCTATCCGGGCGGGGGGCTCCTACGAGCAGTACTTC
cdr3_aa: CASSQPIRAGGSYEQYF

d_call: TRBD2
v_call: TRBV19
clone_size: few
j_call: TRBJ2-3
cdr3_nt: TGTGCCAGTAGTCGGGGACTAGCGGGAGAGGGGACAGATACGCAGTATTTT
cdr3_aa: CASSRGLAGEGTDTQYF

d_call: -
v_call: TRBV7-9
clone_size: few
j_call: TRBJ2-7
cdr3_nt: TGTGCCAGCAGCTTAGGTTTTTCTGAGGGAGTGACCTACGAGCAGTACTTC
cdr3_aa: CASSLGFSEGVTYEQYF

d_call: TRBD2
v_call: TRBV7-9
clone_size: -
j_call: TRBJ2-1
cdr3_nt: TGTGCCAGCAGCCGCGGGACTACTCCTGAGCAGTTCTTC
cdr3_aa: CASSRGTTPEQFF

d_call: -
v_call: TRBV7-2
clone_size: -
j_call: TRBJ2-5
cdr3_nt: TGTGCCAGCAGCTTGCAGGAAGGGGTAGGGGAGACCCAGTACTTC
cdr3_aa: CASSLQEGVGETQYF

d_call: -
v_call: TRBV9
clone_size: -
j_call: TRBJ1-2
cdr3_nt: TGTGCCAGCAGCCCCGCACCCTGGGGAGACTATGGCTACACCTTC
cdr3_aa: CASSPAPWGDYGYTF

d_call: TRBD2
v_call: TRBV12-5
clone_size: -
j_call: TRBJ2-3
cdr3_nt: TGTGCTAGTGGACGCGGGACTAGCGGAAGCACAGATACGCAGTATTTT
cdr3_aa: CASGRGTSGSTDTQYF

d_call: TRBD2
v_call: TRBV19
clone_size: -
j_call: TRBJ2-5
cdr3_nt: TGTGCCAGTGGGATTAGCGGGGGCCTACAAGAGACCCAGTACTTC
cdr3_aa: CASGISGGLQETQYF

d_call: TRBD1
v_call: TRBV19
clone_size: few
j_call: TRBJ2-1
cdr3_nt: TGTGCCAGTAGTATCCGACAGGGGAATGCCTACAATGAGCAGTTCTTC
cdr3_aa: CASSIRQGNAYNEQFF

d_call: TRBD1
v_call: TRBV28
clone_size: few
j_call: TRBJ1-2
cdr3_nt: TGTGCCAGCAGTCCGACAGGGGGTCTCCGGGGCTACACCTTC
cdr3_aa: CASSPTGGLRGYTF

d_call: TRBD1
v_call: TRBV5-1
clone_size: -
j_call: TRBJ2-7
cdr3_nt: TGCGCCAGCAGCTCGGACAGGGTTTACAACGAGCAGTACTTC
cdr3_aa: CASSSDRVYNEQYF